These T cell receptor beta chains were read from a single sample in a study of radiotherapy plus CTLA-4 blockade in lung cancer. TCRdb keeps only in-frame clones here, not all; method: immunoSEQ multiplex PCR. The sample has 55,000 to 65,000 clones, 65% to 85% seen once. Sequenced material: peripheral blood, taken from a patient treated with radiotherapy plus ipilimumab. The receptors come from a human donor with non-small cell lung cancer who had a complete response to radiotherapy plus ipilimumab. CDR3s include the opening cysteine and the closing phenylalanine or tryptophan. The D gene is left open where the match is weak. Clone size appears in some rows only: once, few, many, or a class for an expanded clone.

v_gene: TRBV11-3
d_gene: TRBD2
j_gene: TRBJ2-1
abundance: -
CDR3aa: CASSAGGDEQFF
CDR3nt: TGTGCCAGCAGCGCGGGGGGGGATGAGCAGTTCTTC

v_gene: TRBV7-6
d_gene: TRBD2
j_gene: TRBJ2-5
abundance: once
CDR3aa: CASSPGGALVETQYF
CDR3nt: TGTGCCAGCAGCCCCGGGGGGGCGCTAGTAGAGACCCAGTACTTC

v_gene: TRBV5-1
d_gene: -
j_gene: TRBJ1-1
abundance: -
CDR3aa: CASSHTGILNTEAFF
CDR3nt: TGCGCCAGCAGCCATACAGGGATTTTGAACACTGAAGCTTTCTTT

v_gene: TRBV6-6
d_gene: TRBD1
j_gene: TRBJ2-2
abundance: -
CDR3aa: CASSSTGDRTGELFF
CDR3nt: TGTGCCAGCAGTTCAACAGGGGACCGAACCGGGGAGCTGTTTTTT

v_gene: TRBV9
d_gene: -
j_gene: TRBJ2-3
abundance: -
CDR3aa: CASSVATGSRTDTQYF
CDR3nt: TGTGCCAGCAGCGTAGCCACGGGGAGTCGCACAGATACGCAGTATTTT

v_gene: TRBV13
d_gene: TRBD2
j_gene: TRBJ2-5
abundance: few
CDR3aa: CASSYTGLAGGHQETQYF
CDR3nt: TGTGCCAGCAGCTACACCGGACTAGCGGGGGGGCATCAAGAGACCCAGTACTTC

v_gene: TRBV10-2
d_gene: -
j_gene: TRBJ2-5
abundance: -
CDR3aa: CASRGFGGLQTQYF
CDR3nt: TGCGCCAGCAGGGGATTCGGGGGGCTACAGACCCAGTACTTC

v_gene: TRBV9
d_gene: TRBD1
j_gene: TRBJ2-4
abundance: once
CDR3aa: CASSVGTGGGGAKNIQYF
CDR3nt: TGTGCCAGCAGCGTAGGGACAGGGGGGGGAGGGGCCAAAAACATTCAGTACTTC

v_gene: TRBV5-1
d_gene: TRBD1
j_gene: TRBJ1-5
abundance: few
CDR3aa: CASSARDRGKEYNQPQHF
CDR3nt: TGCGCCAGCAGCGCTCGGGACAGGGGAAAGGAGTACAATCAGCCCCAGCATTTT

v_gene: TRBV9
d_gene: TRBD2
j_gene: TRBJ2-1
abundance: once
CDR3aa: CASSVGSSGRANEQFF
CDR3nt: TGTGCCAGCAGCGTAGGGAGTAGCGGGAGGGCCAATGAGCAGTTCTTC

v_gene: TRBV28
d_gene: -
j_gene: TRBJ2-2
abundance: -
CDR3aa: CASRRGTGELFF
CDR3nt: TGTGCCAGCAGGAGGGGGACCGGGGAGCTGTTTTTT

v_gene: TRBV7-2
d_gene: TRBD1
j_gene: TRBJ1-2
abundance: -
CDR3aa: CASSYLGQGRHGYTF
CDR3nt: TGTGCCAGCAGCTACTTGGGACAGGGGCGTCATGGCTACACCTTC

v_gene: TRBV30
d_gene: TRBD2
j_gene: TRBJ2-7
abundance: -
CDR3aa: CAWRPRGGRGGYEQYF
CDR3nt: TGTGCCTGGAGACCCCGGGGAGGGCGGGGTGGCTACGAGCAGTACTTC

v_gene: TRBV7-2
d_gene: -
j_gene: TRBJ2-1
abundance: -
CDR3aa: CASSLRSRASSYNEQFF
CDR3nt: TGTGCCAGCAGCTTAAGGAGTCGCGCTAGCTCCTACAATGAGCAGTTCTTC

v_gene: TRBV5-1
d_gene: TRBD2
j_gene: TRBJ2-3
abundance: -
CDR3aa: CASSFGGLGIADTQYF
CDR3nt: TGCGCCAGCAGTTTCGGAGGACTAGGGATTGCAGATACGCAGTATTTT

v_gene: TRBV7-2
d_gene: TRBD1
j_gene: TRBJ2-5
abundance: -
CDR3aa: CASRWDRGILETQYF
CDR3nt: TGTGCCAGCAGGTGGGACAGGGGAATTTTAGAGACCCAGTACTTC

v_gene: TRBV30
d_gene: TRBD1
j_gene: TRBJ1-1
abundance: -
CDR3aa: CAWSVGRGLRTEAFF
CDR3nt: TGTGCCTGGAGTGTGGGCAGGGGGCTTCGGACTGAAGCTTTCTTT

v_gene: TRBV5-1
d_gene: TRBD2
j_gene: TRBJ2-3
abundance: -
CDR3aa: CASSFGLATDTQYF
CDR3nt: TGCGCCAGCAGCTTCGGACTAGCGACAGATACGCAGTATTTT

v_gene: TRBV9
d_gene: TRBD1
j_gene: TRBJ2-1
abundance: once
CDR3aa: CASSGDRGPYNEQFF
CDR3nt: TGTGCCAGCAGCGGAGACAGGGGCCCTTACAATGAGCAGTTCTTC

v_gene: TRBV11-3
d_gene: -
j_gene: TRBJ1-2
abundance: -
CDR3aa: CASRRCTSGNYGYTF
CDR3nt: TGTGCCAGCAGACGTTGCACATCGGGTAACTATGGCTACACCTTC

v_gene: TRBV18
d_gene: -
j_gene: TRBJ1-2
abundance: -
CDR3aa: CASSPTTGNYGYTF
CDR3nt: TGTGCCAGCTCACCAACAACAGGGAACTATGGCTACACCTTC

v_gene: TRBV5-4
d_gene: -
j_gene: TRBJ2-6
abundance: -
CDR3aa: CASSLAGGANVLTF
CDR3nt: TGTGCCAGCAGCTTGGCCGGTGGGGCCAACGTCCTGACTTTC